A single sample is the source of the 20 T cell receptor beta chains below, sequenced in a study of cytotoxic CD8 clonotypes in ibrutinib-treated CLL. Libraries were prepared by immunoSEQ multiplex PCR; TCRdb keeps only in-frame clonotypes and omits some of them. The repertoire holds 150,000 to 200,000 clones, roughly 88% seen once, with 3% to 3.5% in the top ten. The sample was PBMCs, taken at disease progression, from a patient treated with ibrutinib. Receptors originate from a human donor with chronic lymphocytic leukemia.

The V and J genes are TRBV7-9 and TRBJ1-4, with D uncertain. Between the trimmed V and J ends, which lost 7 bases and 5 bases, there was a span of 20 bases. The CDR3 consists of 16 residues. The germline V gene encodes CDR1 SEHNR and CDR2 FQNEAQ (reference sequence). The CDR3 sequence is CASTQPLIGLNEKLFF. The DNA for the CDR3 is TGTGCCAGCACCCAGCCACTAATCGGACTGAATGAAAAACTGTTTTTT. Supplemented by reference TRBV7-9 and TRBJ1-4, the full variable domain reads DTGVSQNPRHKITKRGQNVTFRCDPISEHNRLYWYRQTLGQGPEFLTYFQNEAQLEKSRLLSDRFSAERPKGSFSTLEIQRTEQGDSAMYLCASTQPLIGLNEKLFFGSGTQLSVL.

The rearrangement uses TRBV2 and TRBJ2-1; D perhaps matches TRBD2 (6 bases). CDR3 length: 15 amino acids. Trimming took off 6 bases at V and 7 bases at J, with 19 bases between the two ends. Germline CDR1 reads SNHLY; CDR2 reads FYNNEI. DNA of the CDR3: TGTGCCAGCAGCCCTCCCCACGGGAGTGGAAATGAGCAGTTCTTC. Its translation: CASSPPHGSGNEQFF.

The genes are TRBV28 and TRBJ1-2; a weak D match, TRBD1 (5 bases). The CDR3 contains 13 residues. Trimming took off 6 bases at V and 6 bases at J, with 14 bases between the two ends. Germline CDR1 MDHEN, CDR2 SYDVKM. The DNA of the CDR3 is TGTGCCAGCAGCCTCTCAGGGAGCAATGGCTACACCTTC. Translation: CASSLSGSNGYTF.

The V and J genes are TRBV7-8 and TRBJ1-3; D is unclear. Germline CDR1 SGHVS, CDR2 FQNEAQ. The V and J ends lost 2 bases and 0 bases respectively, with 8 bases between them. The CDR3 loop spans 15 amino acids. CDR3 sequence (DNA): TGTGCCAGCAGCTTACTAACGGGCTCTGGAAACACCATATATTTT. Amino acids: CASSLLTGSGNTIYF.

This chain joins TRBV2 and TRBJ2-7, with a tentative D call TRBD1 (5 bases). Looked up from germline, CDR1 is SNHLY and CDR2 is FYNNEI. CDR3 size: 14 residues. The ends were cut back, 6 bases at V and 3 bases at J, with 15 bases in the middle. Here the CDR3 DNA reads TGTGCCAGCAGGTCACAGGAAAATGACTACGAGCAGTACTTC. It yields the protein CASRSQENDYEQYF.

The rearrangement links TRBV7-3 to TRBJ2-2, with D possibly being TRBD1 (5 bases). Germline assignment: CDR1 SGHTA and CDR2 FQGTGA. V lost 10 bases and J lost 5, with 17 bases in between. This CDR3 is built from 14 residues. The CDR3 DNA reads as TGTGCCACCCAAGCCGACAGTTTTACCGGGGAGCTGTTTTTT. Translating it yields CATQADSFTGELFF.

The chain uses TRBV11-2 and TRBJ2-2, with 10 bases that match TRBD1. The CDR3 consists of 20 residues. With 0 bases clipped from V and 5 bases from J, the junction kept 15 bases outside the gene matches. Germline lookup yields CDR1 SGHAT and CDR2 FQNNGV. For the CDR3, the DNA is TGTGCCAGCAGCTTAGATCTCTTTCATTTAGGGACAGGGGTAACCGGGGAGCTGTTTTTT. This encodes CASSLDLFHLGTGVTGELFF.

This clone was picked up one time. The rearrangement joins TRBV7-3 to TRBJ2-2; no clear D. Germline CDR1 SGHTA, CDR2 FQGTGA. The CDR3 is 14 residues long. V was clipped by 4 bases and J by 7 bases, with 13 bases between them. This CDR3 is CASSSPQTGGELFF. The CDR3 bases are TGTGCCAGCAGCTCCCCCCAAACGGGCGGGGAGCTGTTTTTT.

The CDR3 DNA is TGTGCCAGCAGCCGGGACAGGCAATCGGAGACCCAGTACTTC. This encodes CASSRDRQSETQYF. The chain is built from TRBV21-1 and TRBJ2-5; the DNA was not used to check the table's D call, TRBD1. TRBV21-1 is deemed a pseudogene. The CDR3 is 14 residues long.

The genes are TRBV5-5 and TRBJ1-5; D may be TRBD1 (5 bases). The CDR3 contains 15 residues. V was pared by 0 bases and J by 6 bases, with 13 bases between. The V gene's germline CDR1 is SGHKS and CDR2 YYEKEE (reference sequence). CDR3 DNA sequence: TGTGCCAGCAGCTTGGAGGGGCTTATGAGTCAGCCCCAGCATTTT. Encoded protein: CASSLEGLMSQPQHF.

The V call is TRBV25-1, the J call TRBJ2-5; D not resolved. V was cut by 0 bases and J by 5 bases, with 10 bases left in between. CDR1 and CDR2 (germline): MGHDK, SYGVNS. The CDR3 contains 14 residues. DNA of the CDR3: TGTGCCAGCAGTGAATACGCCCTAGTGGAGACCCAGTACTTC. This translates into CASSEYALVETQYF.

The chain employs TRBV7-2 and TRBJ1-5; no firm D call. V lost 2 bases and J 0 bases, leaving 11 bases between the germline ends. Germline CDR1 is SGHTA and CDR2 is FQGNSA. The CDR3 loop spans 16 amino acids. DNA of the CDR3: TGTGCCAGCAGCTTACAAGACGGATATAGCAATCAGCCCCAGCATTTT. Translated: CASSLQDGYSNQPQHF. Looking up the rest from reference TRBV7-2 and TRBJ1-5 gives the full variable domain: GAGVSQSPSNKVTEKGKDVELRCDPISGHTALYWYRQSLGQGLEFLIYFQGNSAPDKSGLPSDRFSAERTGGSVSTLTIQRTQQEDSAVYLCASSLQDGYSNQPQHFGDGTRLSIL.

This rearrangement joins TRBV29-1 to TRBJ1-5; tentative D call: TRBD1 (5 bases). Germline V lookup: CDR1 SQVTM, CDR2 ANQGSEA. V dropped 4 bases and J dropped 6 bases, with 16 bases sitting between them. This CDR3 is 14 amino acids long. The CDR3 DNA is TGCAGCGTTGGGGGGACGGGATTGGGTCAGCCCCAGCATTTT. It specifies CSVGGTGLGQPQHF.

As DNA, the CDR3 is TGTGCCAGCAGTTACAGGGACAGGGCGTTGACTGAAGCTTTCTTT. Residues: CASSYRDRALTEAFF. The rearrangement uses TRBV6-6 and TRBJ1-1; 9 bases are a match to TRBD1. Germline V gene lookup returns CDR1 MNHNY and CDR2 SVGAGI (reference sequence). V trimming: 2 bases; J trimming: 5 bases; junction bases outside the gene matches: 6. CDR3 length: 15 residues.

The J gene is TRBJ1-1, the V gene TRBV5-4; 12 nucleotides align to TRBD1. The CDR3 has 17 amino acids. Germline trimming cut 4 bases from V and 4 bases from J; bases unmatched to any gene: 11. Looked up from germline, CDR1 is SGHNT and CDR2 is YYREEE (reference sequence). The CDR3 here is CASSIRDRGRFATEAFF. As DNA, the CDR3 is TGTGCCAGCAGCATCCGGGACAGGGGGCGATTTGCCACTGAAGCTTTCTTT. Full variable domain (remainder filled in from reference TRBV5-4 and TRBJ1-1): ETGVTQSPTHLIKTRGQQVTLRCSSQSGHNTVSWYQQALGQGPQFIFQYYREEENGRGNFPPRFSGLQFPNYSSELNVNALELDDSALYLCASSIRDRGRFATEAFFGQGTRLTVV.

The genes are TRBV5-6 and TRBJ2-7; TRBD1 matches 12 bases. Germline trimming cut 3 bases from V and 4 bases from J; bases unmatched to any gene: 2. CDR1 SGHDT and CDR2 YYEEEE come from the germline V gene. CDR3 length equals 14 residues. The CDR3 spells CASSWGQGAYEQYF. CDR3 nucleotides: TGTGCCAGCAGCTGGGGACAGGGGGCTTACGAGCAGTACTTC.

The V call is TRBV5-4, the J call TRBJ2-7, with D maybe TRBD2 (5 bases). The CDR3 covers 16 residues. Deletions cut 3 bases from V and 5 bases from J, with 21 bases between. The V gene's germline CDR1 is SGHNT and CDR2 YYREEE (reference sequence). CDR3 amino acids: CASSWGGLDRLDEQYF. DNA of the CDR3: TGTGCCAGCAGCTGGGGTGGACTGGATAGGCTCGACGAGCAGTACTTC.

This rearrangement joins TRBV18 to TRBJ1-5; 8 positions match TRBD1. The CDR3 length is 17 residues. CDR1 and CDR2 (germline): KGHSH, LQKENI. With V trimmed by 2 bases and J by 1 base, 7 bases remained unmatched. The CDR3 spells CASSPNSRGLSNQPQHF. CDR3 DNA: TGTGCCAGCTCACCAAACTCCAGGGGGCTAAGCAATCAGCCCCAGCATTTT.

This clone was observed a handful of times. This rearrangement joins TRBV5-8 to TRBJ2-7; D is unresolved. The length of the CDR3 is 14 residues. Germline CDR1 SGHTS, CDR2 YDEGEE. V lost 6 bases, J lost 1 base, and 14 bases lay in between. CDR3 residues: CASTRIRSSYEQYF. For the CDR3, the DNA is TGTGCCAGCACCCGTATTAGGTCTTCCTACGAGCAGTACTTC.

The rearrangement links TRBV7-6 to TRBJ2-2; possible D gene TRBD1, 5 bases. The CDR3 has 17 amino acids. Trimming took off 4 bases at V and 2 bases at J, with 17 bases between the two ends. CDR1 and CDR2 from the germline V gene are SGHVS and FNYEAQ. The CDR3 DNA reads as TGTGCCAGCAGCTCCAAGTTGCCGACAGTTAACACCGGGGAGCTGTTTTTT. Its protein product is CASSSKLPTVNTGELFF. The whole variable domain, remainder taken from reference TRBV7-6 and TRBJ2-2, is GAGVSQSPRYKVTKRGQDVALRCDPISGHVSLYWYRQALGQGPEFLTYFNYEAQQDKSGLPNDRFSAERPEGSISTLTIQRTEQRDSAMYRCASSSKLPTVNTGELFFGEGSRLTVL.